This T cell receptor (beta chain) was identified during a study of radiotherapy plus CTLA-4 blockade in lung cancer. Study information: There were objective responses in 18% of patients, and around 32% had disease control. Study observations and caveats: Peripheral blood showed expansion of tumor-derived TCR clones after radiotherapy and ipilimumab. Early blood T cell clone dynamics, with interferon-beta, were reported to best predict response.

As concerns this clone: Antigen unknown.

Clones were read by immunoSEQ multiplex PCR, and TCRdb kept only the in-frame ones, dropping some. The table includes about 98,000 clones, about 90% detected once. The study gave focal radiation plus ipilimumab CTLA-4 blockade to patients with chemo-refractory metastatic non-small-cell lung cancer. After removal of 6 bases from V and 1 base from J, the junction contained 2 bases not matched to a gene. The CDR3 totals 12 residues. Germline V lookup: CDR1 SQVTM, CDR2 ANQGSEA. V gene TRBV29-1 combines with J gene TRBJ1-1, with 7 bases matching TRBD1. The sequence came from a human donor with non-small cell lung cancer that progressed on radiotherapy plus ipilimumab. The sequencing used peripheral blood, collected from a patient treated with radiotherapy plus ipilimumab. The CDR3 spells CSVHRGNTEAFF. CDR3 DNA sequence: TGCAGCGTCCACAGGGGGAACACTGAAGCTTTCTTT.